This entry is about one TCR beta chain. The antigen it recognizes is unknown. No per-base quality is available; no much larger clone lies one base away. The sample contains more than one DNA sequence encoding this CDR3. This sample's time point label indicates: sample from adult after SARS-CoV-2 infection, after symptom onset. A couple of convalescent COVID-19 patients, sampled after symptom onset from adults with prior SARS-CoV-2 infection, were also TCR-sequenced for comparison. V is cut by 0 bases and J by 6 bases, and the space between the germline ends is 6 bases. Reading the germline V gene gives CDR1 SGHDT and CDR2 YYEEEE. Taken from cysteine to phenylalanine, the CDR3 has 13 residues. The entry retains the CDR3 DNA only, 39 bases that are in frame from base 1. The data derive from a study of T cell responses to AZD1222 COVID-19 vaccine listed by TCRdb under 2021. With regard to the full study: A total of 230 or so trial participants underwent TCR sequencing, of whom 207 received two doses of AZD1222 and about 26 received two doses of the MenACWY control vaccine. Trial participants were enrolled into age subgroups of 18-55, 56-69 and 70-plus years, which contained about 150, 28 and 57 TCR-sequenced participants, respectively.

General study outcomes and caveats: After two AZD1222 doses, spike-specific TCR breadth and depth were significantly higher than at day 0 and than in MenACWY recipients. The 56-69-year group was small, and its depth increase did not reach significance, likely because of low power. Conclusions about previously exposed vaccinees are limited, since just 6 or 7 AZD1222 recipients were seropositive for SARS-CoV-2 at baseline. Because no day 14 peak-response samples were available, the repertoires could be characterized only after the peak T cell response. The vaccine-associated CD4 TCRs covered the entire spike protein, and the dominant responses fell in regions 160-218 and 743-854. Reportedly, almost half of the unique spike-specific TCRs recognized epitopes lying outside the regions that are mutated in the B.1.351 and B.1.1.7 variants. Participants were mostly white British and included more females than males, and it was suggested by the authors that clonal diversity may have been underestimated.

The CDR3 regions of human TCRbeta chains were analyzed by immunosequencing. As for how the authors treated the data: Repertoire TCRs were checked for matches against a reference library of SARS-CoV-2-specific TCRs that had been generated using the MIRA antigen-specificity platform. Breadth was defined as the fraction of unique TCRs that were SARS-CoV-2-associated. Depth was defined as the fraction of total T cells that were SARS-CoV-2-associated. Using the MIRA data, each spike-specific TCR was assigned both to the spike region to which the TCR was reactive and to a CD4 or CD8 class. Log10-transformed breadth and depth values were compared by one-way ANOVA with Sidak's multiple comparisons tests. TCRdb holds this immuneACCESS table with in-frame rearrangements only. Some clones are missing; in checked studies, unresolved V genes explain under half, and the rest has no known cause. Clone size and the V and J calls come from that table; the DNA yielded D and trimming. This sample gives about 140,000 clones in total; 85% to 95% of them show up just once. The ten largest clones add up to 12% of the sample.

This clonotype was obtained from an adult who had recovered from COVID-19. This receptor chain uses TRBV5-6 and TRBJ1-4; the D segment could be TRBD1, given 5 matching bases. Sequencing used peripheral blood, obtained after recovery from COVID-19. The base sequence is TGTGCCAGCAGCTTGGTACAGGATGAAAAACTGTTTTTT. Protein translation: CASSLVQDEKLFF.